The 15 T cell receptor beta chains below come from one sample, sequenced in a study of cytomegalovirus exposure and HLA in healthy donors. The PCR employed 60 Vbeta primers together with 13 Jbeta primers. The protocol was immunoSEQ multiplex PCR, while the TCRdb copy is restricted to in-frame clones and leaves out a portion. The sample lists approximately 150,000 clones, roughly 83% seen once, with under 1.1% in the top ten. Sequencing was performed on PBMCs. Every receptor here comes from a man aged 30 to 39 in good health and CMV-seronegative.

This clone was recorded once. The chain combines TRBV30 with TRBJ2-6; 10 bases map to TRBD1. Germline CDR1 is GTSNPN and CDR2 is SVGIG (reference sequence). J was trimmed by 3 bases and V by 2 bases; bases with no gene match: 7. The CDR3 consists of 17 residues. CDR3 sequence: CAWSPGTGVFGANVLTF. In DNA form, the CDR3 reads TGTGCCTGGAGTCCCGGGACAGGGGTGTTTGGGGCCAACGTCCTGACTTTC. The full variable domain, rest sourced from reference TRBV30 and TRBJ2-6, is SQTIHQWPATLVQPVGSPLSLECTVEGTSNPNLYWYRQAAGRGLQLLFYSVGIGQISSEVPQNLSASRPQDRQFILSSKKLLLSDSGFYLCAWSPGTGVFGANVLTFGAGSRLTVL.

The chain couples TRBV29-1 to TRBJ2-6; 11 positions match TRBD1. CDR1 and CDR2 from the germline V gene are SQVTM and ANQGSEA. The CDR3 contains 15 residues. Trimming at V came to 7 bases and at J to 3 bases, leaving 5 bases not matched to a gene. CDR3 sequence: CSAGQGAGGANVLTF. CDR3 bases: TGCAGCGCCGGACAGGGGGCAGGTGGGGCCAACGTCCTGACTTTC.

This chain uses TRBV2 with TRBJ2-7; 9 nucleotides align to TRBD2. CDR3 size: 12 residues. The junction had 4 bases not matched to a gene; V was cut back by 10 bases and J by 3 bases. CDR1 and CDR2 (germline): SNHLY, FYNNEI. Written as DNA, the CDR3 is TGTGCCACCGGGACTAGCAGCTACGAGCAGTACTTC. As protein: CATGTSSYEQYF.

This chain connects TRBV4-1 to TRBJ2-1; 8 bases agree with TRBD2. Looked up from germline, CDR1 is MGHRA and CDR2 is YSYEKL. The ends lost 2 bases at V and 8 bases at J; junction bases unmatched: 8. CDR3 length: 15 amino acids. The CDR3 sequence: CASSQMAGGLDEQFF. CDR3 coding DNA: TGCGCCAGCAGCCAAATGGCGGGGGGCCTCGATGAGCAGTTCTTC.

This clone showed up just once. V is TRBV5-1 and J is TRBJ2-1, with 9 bases fitting TRBD2. Germline loops: CDR1 SGHRS, CDR2 YFSETQ. V dropped 6 bases and J dropped 2; count of bases not matched to a gene: 3. The CDR3 contains 14 residues. For the CDR3, the DNA is TGCGCCAGCAAGGGCGGGGGGGCCTACAATGAGCAGTTCTTC. Translating it yields CASKGGGAYNEQFF.

The chain couples TRBV15 to TRBJ2-1, with D possibly matching TRBD1 (5 bases). CDR3 length: 14 residues. The germline gives CDR1 LNHNV, CDR2 YYDKDF (reference sequence). V shed 4 bases and J shed 7 bases, with 14 bases lying between them. The CDR3 bases are TGTGCCACCAGCACTCTAACAGGTTTTAATGAGCAGTTCTTC. It encodes CATSTLTGFNEQFF.

The chain combines TRBV13 with TRBJ1-2; possibly TRBD1 for D (6 bases). V was shortened by 5 bases and J by 6 bases, with 7 bases between the two germline ends. Germline lookup yields CDR1 PRHDT and CDR2 FYEKMQ (reference sequence). This CDR3 has 11 residues. The CDR3 DNA reads TGTGCCAGCAGCCCAGGGGATGGCTACACCTTC. It yields the protein CASSPGDGYTF.

This chain's CDR3 is CATSRDIHITEQFF. Here the CDR3 DNA reads TGTGCCACCAGCAGAGATATACACATCACTGAGCAGTTCTTC. This chain uses TRBV15 with TRBJ2-1, with D uncertain. V lost 0 bases and J 9 bases, leaving 12 bases between the germline ends. This CDR3 has 14 amino acids. Per the germline V gene, CDR1 is LNHNV and CDR2 is YYDKDF (reference sequence).

This clone was recorded once. The chain uses TRBV15 and TRBJ2-2; 11 bases align to TRBD2. The CDR3 has 17 residues. After removal of 2 bases from V and 3 bases from J, the junction contained 5 bases not matched to a gene. Germline CDR1 reads LNHNV; CDR2 reads YYDKDF (reference sequence). The CDR3 nucleotides read TGTGCCACCAGCAGACGCTCTAGCGGGAGGCACACCGGGGAGCTGTTTTTT. It encodes CATSRRSSGRHTGELFF.

The chain carries TRBV7-8 and TRBJ2-2; 11 positions match TRBD2. The V segment lost 1 base and the J segment 3 bases; nucleotides outside the gene matches: 7. CDR1 and CDR2 from the germline V gene are SGHVS and FQNEAQ. The CDR3 is 18 residues long. The CDR3 nucleotides read TGTGCCAGCAGCTTAGTCCTAGCGGGGGGCCAATACACCGGGGAGCTGTTTTTT. Translating it yields CASSLVLAGGQYTGELFF.

The chain links TRBV7-6 to TRBJ2-1; no clear D gene. CDR3 length: 14 amino acids. The germline gives CDR1 SGHVS, CDR2 FNYEAQ. V was clipped by 3 bases and J by 9 bases, with 15 bases between them. The chain's CDR3 is CASSFSFTSVEQFF. The DNA of the CDR3 is TGTGCCAGCAGCTTTTCTTTCACGTCGGTTGAGCAGTTCTTC.

This clone has only one observation. The chain is built from TRBV29-1 and TRBJ2-1; D perhaps matches TRBD2 (6 bases). Trimming took 3 bases from V and 4 from J, leaving 19 bases between them. The CDR3 has 16 residues. Looked up from germline, CDR1 is SQVTM and CDR2 is ANQGSEA. The CDR3 sequence is CSVEVGGIATYNEQFF. In DNA, the CDR3 is TGCAGCGTTGAGGTGGGAGGCATTGCCACGTACAATGAGCAGTTCTTC.

Only one count was recorded for this clone. The V and J genes are TRBV27 and TRBJ2-3; perhaps TRBD1 as D (6 bases). CDR1 and CDR2 (germline): MNHEY, SMNVEV (reference sequence). CDR3 length equals 14 residues. Trimming removed 2 bases at V and 6 bases at J, with 12 bases between. Here the CDR3 DNA reads TGTGCCAGCAGTTTAGGCAGGGGAGTTGATACGCAGTATTTT. It codes for CASSLGRGVDTQYF.

CDR3 region: CASSWTGRHEQYF. The CDR3 DNA sequence: TGTGCCAGCAGTTGGACAGGGAGGCACGAGCAGTACTTC. The chain is built from TRBV25-1 and TRBJ2-7; TRBD1 matches at 8 bases. The V gene's germline CDR1 is MGHDK and CDR2 SYGVNS. V lost 5 bases and J lost 5; bases outside the gene matches: 5. The CDR3 is 13 amino acids.

The gene calls are TRBV27 and TRBJ2-6; perhaps TRBD2 as D (5 bases). The CDR3 has 16 residues. Germline assignment: CDR1 MNHEY and CDR2 SMNVEV (reference sequence). V lost 4 bases to trimming and J lost 10 bases, with 20 bases between them. The CDR3 nucleotides are TGTGCCAGCAGTTCAGAAATACGGGGTCGGGGTAACGTCCTGACTTTC. Amino acid sequence: CASSSEIRGRGNVLTF.